This T cell receptor (beta chain) was sequenced for a study of cytomegalovirus exposure and HLA in healthy donors. Study-level background: Researchers found that roughly 81% of 398 genotyped donors fell within the Caucasian-associated ancestry cluster.

PCR involved 60 Vbeta and 13 Jbeta primers. Profiled with immunoSEQ multiplex PCR; TCRdb holds only in-frame clones, not every one. This sample has over 150,000 clones, with roughly 80% found just once. Germline CDR1 reads LNHNV; CDR2 reads YYDKDF (reference sequence). The CDR3 totals 13 residues. V was clipped by 1 base and J by 7 bases, with 11 bases between them. The receptor's source is a male donor in good health and CMV-seronegative. The sample consisted of PBMCs. The chain couples TRBV15 to TRBJ2-7, with D unresolved. Here the CDR3 reads CATSRGAILEQYF. The CDR3 DNA is TGTGCCACCAGCAGAGGGGCAATATTGGAGCAGTACTTC.